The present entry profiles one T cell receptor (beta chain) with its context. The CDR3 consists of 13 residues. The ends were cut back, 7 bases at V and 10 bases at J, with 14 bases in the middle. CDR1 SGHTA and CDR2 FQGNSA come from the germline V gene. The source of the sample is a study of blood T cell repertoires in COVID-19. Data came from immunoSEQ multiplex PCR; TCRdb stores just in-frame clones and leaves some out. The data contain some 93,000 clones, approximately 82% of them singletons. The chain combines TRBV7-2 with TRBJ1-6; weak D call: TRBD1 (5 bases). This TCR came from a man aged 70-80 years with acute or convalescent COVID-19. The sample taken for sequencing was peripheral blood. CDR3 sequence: CASTLIGGSPLHF. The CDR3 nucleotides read TGTGCCAGCACCTTGATCGGGGGGTCACCCCTCCACTTT.